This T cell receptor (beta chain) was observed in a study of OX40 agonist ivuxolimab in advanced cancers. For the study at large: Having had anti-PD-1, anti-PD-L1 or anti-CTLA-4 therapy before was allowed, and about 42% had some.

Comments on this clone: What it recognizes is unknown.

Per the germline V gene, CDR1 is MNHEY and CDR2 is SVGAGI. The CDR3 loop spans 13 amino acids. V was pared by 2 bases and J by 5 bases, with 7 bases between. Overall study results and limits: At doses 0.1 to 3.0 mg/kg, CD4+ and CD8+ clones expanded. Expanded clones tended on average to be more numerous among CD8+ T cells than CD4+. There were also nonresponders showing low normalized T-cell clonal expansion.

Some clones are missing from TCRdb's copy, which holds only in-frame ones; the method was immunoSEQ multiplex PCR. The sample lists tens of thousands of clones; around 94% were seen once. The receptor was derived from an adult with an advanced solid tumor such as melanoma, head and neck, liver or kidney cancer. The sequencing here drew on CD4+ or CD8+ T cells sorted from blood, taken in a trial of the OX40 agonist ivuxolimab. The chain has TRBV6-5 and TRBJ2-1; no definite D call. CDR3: CASSYRVDNEQFF. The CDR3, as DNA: TGTGCCAGCAGTTACAGAGTGGACAATGAGCAGTTCTTC.